This TCR beta chain is from a study of blood T cell repertoires in COVID-19. Measured with immunoSEQ multiplex PCR; TCRdb has only the in-frame clones, and not every one. This sample yields roughly 39,000 clones, of which roughly nine tenths are seen a single time; around a fifth belongs to the top ten. Between the trimmed V and J ends, which lost 3 bases and 5 bases, there was a span of 17 bases. This CDR3 has 15 amino acids. Germline-derived CDR1 and CDR2 are SGDLS and YYNGEE. The chain is built from TRBV9 and TRBJ1-1; tentative D call: TRBD1 (6 bases). The TCR was taken from a man in his forties or fifties in a cohort sampled during active COVID-19. Sample: peripheral blood. The CDR3 nucleotides read TGTGCCAGCAGCGCGCATTCAGGGGCCCAGACTGAAGCTTTCTTT. Translated: CASSAHSGAQTEAFF. Variable domain in full (rest from reference TRBV9 and TRBJ1-1): DSGVTQTPKHLITATGQRVTLRCSPRSGDLSVYWYQQSLDQGLQFLIQYYNGEERAKGNILERFSAQQFPDLHSELNLSSLELGDSALYFCASSAHSGAQTEAFFGQGTRLTVV.